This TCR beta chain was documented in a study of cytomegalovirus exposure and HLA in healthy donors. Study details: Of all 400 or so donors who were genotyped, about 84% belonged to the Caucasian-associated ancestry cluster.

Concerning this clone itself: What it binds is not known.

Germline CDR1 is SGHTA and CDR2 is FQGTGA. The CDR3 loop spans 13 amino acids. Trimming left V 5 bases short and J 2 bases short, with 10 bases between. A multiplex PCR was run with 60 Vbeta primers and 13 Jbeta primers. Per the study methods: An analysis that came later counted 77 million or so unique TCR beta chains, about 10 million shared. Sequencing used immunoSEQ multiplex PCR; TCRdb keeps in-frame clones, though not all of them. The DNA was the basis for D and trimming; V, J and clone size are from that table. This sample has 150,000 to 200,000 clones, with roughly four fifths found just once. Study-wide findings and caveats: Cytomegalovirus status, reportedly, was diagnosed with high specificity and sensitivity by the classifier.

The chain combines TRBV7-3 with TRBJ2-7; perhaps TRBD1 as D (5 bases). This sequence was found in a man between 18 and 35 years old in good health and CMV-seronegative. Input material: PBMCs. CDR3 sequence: CASSPSGTYEQYF. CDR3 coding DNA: TGTGCCAGCAGCCCGTCAGGGACCTACGAGCAGTACTTC.